These 21 T cell receptor beta chains were all obtained from the same sample, sequenced in a study of control samples from healthy donors and cancer patients. Sequenced by immunoSEQ multiplex PCR; TCRdb stores in-frame clones only, minus some. In the table there are around 75,000 clones, over 70% of which are singletons. Sample: blood. The receptors here all came from a man over 45 in good health.

V gene TRBV5-4 combines with J gene TRBJ2-3; TRBD2 agrees at 8 bases. This CDR3 region has 16 residues. CDR1 and CDR2 (germline): SGHNT, YYREEE (reference sequence). Unmatched junction bases numbered 7, after V lost 3 bases and J lost 1 base. The chain's CDR3 is CASSYLSGAGTDTQYF. The CDR3 coding sequence is TGTGCCAGCAGCTACCTTAGCGGGGCTGGCACAGATACGCAGTATTTT.

This sequence joins TRBV5-8 and TRBJ1-1; maybe TRBD1 (5 bases). CDR3 length equals 15 residues. Germline assignment: CDR1 SGHTS and CDR2 YDEGEE. The V end lost 4 bases, the J end lost 1 base, and 14 bases lay between the germline ends. CDR3 region: CASSPTPGPNTEAFF. CDR3 DNA: TGTGCCAGCAGCCCTACCCCAGGGCCGAACACTGAAGCTTTCTTT.

This chain connects TRBV9 to TRBJ2-1, with D possibly being TRBD2 (5 bases). Germline loops: CDR1 SGDLS, CDR2 YYNGEE. Between the trimmed V and J ends, which lost 4 bases and 9 bases, there was a span of 8 bases. This CDR3 comprises 11 residues. CDR3: CASSLGVEQFF. The CDR3 nucleotides read TGTGCCAGCAGCTTGGGAGTTGAGCAGTTCTTC.

CDR3 residues: CASSAIWGDETQYF. CDR3 sequence (DNA): TGTGCCAGCAGCGCGATTTGGGGGGACGAGACCCAGTACTTC. V gene TRBV9 combines with J gene TRBJ2-5; D perhaps matches TRBD2 (6 bases). V was trimmed by 3 bases and J by 5 bases, leaving 14 bases between them. Germline V gene data show CDR1 as SGDLS and CDR2 as YYNGEE. This CDR3 is built from 14 residues.

V and J are TRBV19 and TRBJ1-2, with 7 bases identical to TRBD1. This CDR3 is built from 16 residues. The germline V gene has CDR1 LNHDA and CDR2 SQIVND (reference sequence). With V trimmed by 3 bases and J by 4 bases, 11 bases remained unmatched. DNA of the CDR3: TGTGCCAGTAGTATGGGCGGACAGGCTCAAATCTATGGCTACACCTTC. This sequence encodes CASSMGGQAQIYGYTF. The whole variable domain, filled in from reference TRBV19 and TRBJ1-2, reads DGGITQSPKYLFRKEGQNVTLSCEQNLNHDAMYWYRQDPGQGLRLIYYSQIVNDFQKGDIAEGYSVSREKKESFPLTVTSAQKNPTAFYLCASSMGGQAQIYGYTFGSGTRLTVV.

The V call is TRBV27, the J call TRBJ1-5; maybe TRBD1 (5 bases). Trimming removed 5 bases at V and 2 bases at J, with 10 bases between. Germline V lookup: CDR1 MNHEY, CDR2 SMNVEV (reference sequence). The CDR3 is made up of 14 amino acids. In DNA form, the CDR3 reads TGTGCCAGCAGTCCTTTGGGGGGCAATCAGCCCCAGCATTTT. Its protein product is CASSPLGGNQPQHF.

The chain links TRBV25-1 to TRBJ1-3, with 7 positions matching TRBD1. Germline V gene lookup returns CDR1 MGHDK and CDR2 SYGVNS. V lost 5 bases and J lost 2; bases outside the gene matches: 6. The CDR3 runs 15 residues. DNA for the CDR3: TGTGCCAGCAGTACCCAGGGGGAGGCTGGAAACACCATATATTTT. Residues: CASSTQGEAGNTIYF. The whole variable domain, filled in from reference TRBV25-1 and TRBJ1-3, reads EADIYQTPRYLVIGTGKKITLECSQTMGHDKMYWYQQDPGMELHLIHYSYGVNSTEKGDLSSESTVSRIRTEHFPLTLESARPSHTSQYLCASSTQGEAGNTIYFGEGSWLTVV.

There are a few counts of this clone. The V and J genes are TRBV12-3 or TRBV12-4 and TRBJ1-1, with a tentative D call TRBD1 (6 bases). The CDR3 is 12 amino acids. The V gene lost 7 bases and the J gene lost 10 bases, with 16 bases spanning the gap. CDR3 sequence (DNA): TGTGCCAGCACCGAGCCGGGGGCAAGAGCTTTCTTT. Protein sequence: CASTEPGARAFF.

The gene calls are TRBV7-3 and TRBJ2-1; TRBD1 agrees at 9 bases. The trim removed 1 base at V and 6 bases at J, leaving 4 bases unmatched. CDR1 is SGHTA and CDR2 is FQGTGA in the germline V gene. The CDR3 spans 15 residues. The CDR3 loop is CASSLRDREVNEQFF. The CDR3 nucleotides read TGTGCCAGCAGCTTAAGGGACAGGGAGGTCAATGAGCAGTTCTTC.

V gene TRBV16 combines with J gene TRBJ2-5, with unresolved D. CDR3 length: 11 amino acids. The ends were cut back, 3 bases at V and 5 bases at J, with 4 bases in the middle. In germline, CDR1 is KGHSY, CDR2 FQNENV. CDR3 nucleotides: TGTGCCAGCAGCCAGGGGGAGACCCAGTACTTC. Translated, it gives CASSQGETQYF.

This clone was counted between two and nine times. CDR3 residues: CASSDGTGRGETQYF. In DNA form, the CDR3 reads TGTGCCAGCAGCGATGGGACTGGACGGGGTGAGACCCAGTACTTC. V is TRBV6-2 or TRBV6-3 and J is TRBJ2-5, with TRBD2 as a possible D gene (6 bases). This CDR3 is 15 amino acids long. V was shortened by 6 bases and J by 5 bases, with 19 bases between the two germline ends. Germline-derived CDR1 and CDR2 are MNHEY and SVGEGT.

This chain connects TRBV3-1 (or the pseudogene TRBV3-2) to TRBJ2-2; D gene uncertain. Looked up from germline, CDR1 is LGHDT and CDR2 is YNNKEL (reference sequence). V was pared by 1 base and J by 6 bases, with 6 bases between. CDR3 size: 13 residues. The CDR3, as DNA: TGTGCCAGCAGCCAAGTTCTCTCCGGGGAGCTGTTTTTT. Translating gives CASSQVLSGELFF.

This clone has only one observation. The rearrangement uses TRBV5-4 and TRBJ2-2, with 12 bases fitting TRBD1. The CDR3 length is 17 residues. The V segment lost 4 bases and the J segment 4 bases; nucleotides outside the gene matches: 8. Germline V gene lookup returns CDR1 SGHNT and CDR2 YYREEE (reference sequence). DNA for the CDR3: TGTGCCAGCAGCCCGATGGGACAGGGGGCAGTCACCGGGGAGCTGTTTTTT. Translated: CASSPMGQGAVTGELFF.

CDR3 amino acids: CASSPRTGDNTGELFF. CDR3 bases: TGTGCCAGCAGCCCTCGGACAGGGGACAACACCGGGGAGCTGTTTTTT. This sequence joins TRBV5-4 and TRBJ2-2; 9 positions agree with TRBD1. V gave up 4 bases and J gave up 2 bases; unmatched junction bases: 6. Per the germline V gene, CDR1 is SGHNT and CDR2 is YYREEE (reference sequence). This CDR3 spans 16 amino acids.

The gene calls are TRBV29-1 and TRBJ1-1; TRBD1 aligns across 12 bases. CDR1 and CDR2 from the germline V gene are SQVTM and ANQGSEA. V trimming: 7 bases; J trimming: 7 bases; junction bases outside the gene matches: 7. CDR3 length: 13 amino acids. The CDR3 nucleotides read TGCAGCGCGGGGGGACAGGGGGCGGTTGAAGCTTTCTTT. This translates into CSAGGQGAVEAFF.

CDR3 loop: CASSLSGQALRYGYTF. CDR3 bases: TGTGCCAGCAGCTTGTCAGGACAGGCCCTTAGGTATGGCTACACCTTC. The chain employs TRBV5-4 and TRBJ1-2; 7 bases map to TRBD1. CDR3 length: 16 amino acids. With V trimmed by 1 base and J by 5 bases, 11 bases remained unmatched. CDR1 and CDR2 (germline): SGHNT, YYREEE (reference sequence).

The chain uses TRBV18 and TRBJ2-1, with 11 bases matching TRBD2. V lost 0 bases, J lost 10 bases, and 2 bases stayed unmatched. CDR3 size: 14 residues. Per germline, CDR1 KGHSH and CDR2 LQKENI. Here the CDR3 reads CASSPPSSGGEQFF. The CDR3, as DNA: TGTGCCAGCTCACCACCGTCTAGCGGGGGGGAGCAGTTCTTC.

The V call is TRBV12-1, the J call TRBJ1-2. TRBV12-1 is reported as a pseudogene. This CDR3 has 11 residues. The CDR3 DNA follows: TGTGCCAGCGGGGGGAGGTTTGGCTACACCTTC. It translates to CASGGRFGYTF.

This chain links TRBV7-9 with TRBJ1-1; the match to TRBD1 covers 9 bases. The CDR3 contains 15 residues. The V and J ends lost 5 bases and 1 base, in that order; junction bases with no gene match: 5. Looked up from germline, CDR1 is SEHNR and CDR2 is FQNEAQ (reference sequence). CDR3 loop: CASSTGTGRNTEAFF. As DNA, the CDR3 is TGTGCCAGCAGCACCGGGACAGGGCGGAACACTGAAGCTTTCTTT. Drawing the rest from reference TRBV7-9 and TRBJ1-1, the complete variable domain is DTGVSQNPRHKITKRGQNVTFRCDPISEHNRLYWYRQTLGQGPEFLTYFQNEAQLEKSRLLSDRFSAERPKGSFSTLEIQRTEQGDSAMYLCASSTGTGRNTEAFFGQGTRLTVV.

This clone has just a few counts. The chain recombines TRBV21-1 with TRBJ2-7; the table's D call, TRBD2, was not checked against the DNA. TRBV21-1 is marked as a pseudogene. The CDR3 has 12 residues. CDR3 in DNA: TGTGCCAGCAGGACTCATACATCCGAGCAGTACTTC. Protein: CASRTHTSEQYF.

The chain links TRBV27 to TRBJ1-2; D unresolved. V was cut by 3 bases and J by 8 bases, with 13 bases left in between. The CDR3 has 13 residues. The germline CDR1 and CDR2 sequences are MNHEY and SMNVEV (reference sequence). Here the CDR3 reads CASSFHVGSGYTF. In DNA form, the CDR3 reads TGTGCCAGCAGTTTTCACGTTGGGAGCGGCTACACCTTC.